This T cell receptor beta chain was captured by sequencing in a study of beta chain features in type 1 diabetes. Study-level results: VDJ junctions from type 1 diabetes patients carried fewer insertions and larger deletions. Type 1 diabetes patients had TCRB CDR3s that were shorter (moderately but significantly so) in all four CD4+ subsets.

A CD45RO/CCR7/CD25/CD127/CD95/CD27 panel sorted naive, central memory, regulatory and stem cell-like memory CD4+ cells. This clone was counted only a few times. Its target is unknown. Germline V lookup: CDR1 MGHRA, CDR2 YSYEKL. V lost 1 base, J lost 3 bases, and 14 bases lay in between. The CDR3 extends over 16 amino acids. The authors reverse transcribed all of the isolated RNA, so sequencing captured expressed TCRB transcripts. The study sequenced naive, central memory and regulatory T cell samples to an average of approximately 4 million reads. Assay: immunoSEQ multiplex PCR; the TCRdb copy retains only in-frame clones and omits some. The data contain nearly 700,000 clones, around an eighth of them singletons.

Sequenced material: naive CD4+ T cells from blood. The TCR sequence derives from a young man with type 1 diabetes. The genes are TRBV4-1 and TRBJ2-3; D possibly corresponds to TRBD1 (6 bases). CDR3: CASSQVSGRGTDTQYF. The CDR3 DNA is TGCGCCAGCAGCCAAGTTTCGGGCAGGGGTACAGATACGCAGTATTTT.